This T cell receptor (beta chain) was profiled in a study of blood T cell repertoires in COVID-19. The V end lost 0 bases, the J end lost 6 bases, and 10 bases lay between the germline ends. The CDR3 length is 14 residues. Germline-derived CDR1 and CDR2 are SGDLS and YYNGEE. The method was immunoSEQ multiplex PCR; TCRdb's version includes in-frame clones alone and lacks a portion of them. The sample carries 72,000 or so clones, roughly 86% recorded once. Sequencing used peripheral blood. The clonotype comes from an older woman with acute or convalescent COVID-19. The chain links TRBV9 to TRBJ2-4; a weak D match, TRBD1 (5 bases). This CDR3 is CASSVGGQGNIQYF. CDR3 sequence (DNA): TGTGCCAGCAGCGTAGGGGGCCAGGGAAACATTCAGTACTTC.